Sequencing of this T cell receptor beta chain was carried out in a study of PD-L1 blockade in urothelial cancer. Turning to the study itself: Samples came from 3 weeks, at the second dose, and 6 weeks into treatment.

Germline-derived CDR1 and CDR2 are LNHNV and YYDKDF (reference sequence). Trimming took 5 bases from V and 4 from J, leaving 16 bases between them. The CDR3 has 15 amino acids. Only in-frame clones appear in the TCRdb table, and some are missing; sequencing was by immunoSEQ multiplex PCR. Altogether approximately 83,000 clones are present, 75% to 90% being singletons, with the ten largest covering around 8.1%. Time point noted: peripheral blood 6 weeks after treatment start. This specimen was PBMCs, taken around atezolizumab (anti-PD-L1) treatment. The chain is built from TRBV15 and TRBJ2-3, with D possibly being TRBD2 (6 bases). This clonotype was sampled from an older man with urothelial cancer. CDR3 nucleotides: TGTGCCACCAGCGATACGACTAGTGGATCAGATACGCAGTATTTT. It specifies CATSDTTSGSDTQYF.